This entry features one T cell receptor beta chain sequence. Its antigen is as yet unknown. This record belongs to a study of CXCR3-negative and CXCR3-positive naive CD8 T cells. Naivety in CD8+ T cells corresponded to a CD45RO-CCR7+CD27+CD95- phenotype. The method, 5' RACE with UMI labels, was used to prepare the TRB cDNA libraries. Reprocessing the 5' RACE reads, TCRdb reports a single entry for every CDR3 protein and omits DNA. This sample's table has about 130,000 distinct CDR3 sequences. Whole-study findings and limits: Comparison of naive cells showed more hydrophobic TRB CDR3s in CXCR3-positive than in CXCR3-negative naive cells. High diversity, comparable across both naive subsets, contrasted with much lower diversity in memory CD8+ cells. Naive CXCR3-positive and CXCR3-negative cells shared similar TRBV-TRBJ usage, unlike memory cells.

Germline assignment: CDR1 DFQATT and CDR2 SNEGSKA (reference sequence). The CDR3 is made up of 18 amino acids. Sequencing input: naive CXCR3- CD8+ T cells from blood. As to subset: CD45RO-CCR7+CD27+CD95- naive CD8+ T cells lacking CXCR3 (TNR3-). The TCR was taken from a human donor in good health. Some clones in this sample may be carry-over from other donors' samples. This rearrangement joins TRBV20-1 to TRBJ2-2; TCRdb picks TRBD2, but there is no DNA to check that call. The CDR3 here is CSATPGLAGPRGTGELFF.